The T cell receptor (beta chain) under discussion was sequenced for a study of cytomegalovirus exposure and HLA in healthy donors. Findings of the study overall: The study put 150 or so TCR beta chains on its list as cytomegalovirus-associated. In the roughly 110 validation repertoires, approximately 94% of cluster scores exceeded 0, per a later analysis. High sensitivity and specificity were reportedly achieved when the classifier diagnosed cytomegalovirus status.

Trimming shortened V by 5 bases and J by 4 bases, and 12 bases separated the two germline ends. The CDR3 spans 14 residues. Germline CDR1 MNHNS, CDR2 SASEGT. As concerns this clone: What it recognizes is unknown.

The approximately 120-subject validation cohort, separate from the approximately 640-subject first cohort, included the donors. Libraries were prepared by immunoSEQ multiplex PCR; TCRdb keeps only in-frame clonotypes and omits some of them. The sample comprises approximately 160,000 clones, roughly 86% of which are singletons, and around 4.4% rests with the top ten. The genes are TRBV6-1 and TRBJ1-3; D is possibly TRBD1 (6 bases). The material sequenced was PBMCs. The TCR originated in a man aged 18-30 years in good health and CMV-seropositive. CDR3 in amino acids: CASSMDRIGNTIYF. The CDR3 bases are TGTGCCAGCAGTATGGACAGAATCGGAAACACCATATATTTT.